The 16 T cell receptor beta chains in this list originate from one sample, sequenced in a study of technical replicates of blood from a handful of donors. Sequenced by immunoSEQ multiplex PCR; TCRdb stores in-frame clones only, minus some. Among roughly 71,000 clones listed, less than 97% were seen once. The specimen sequenced was T cells isolated from PBMCs. Source of these receptors: a human donor in good health.

The chain couples TRBV4-2 to TRBJ2-5; D is perhaps TRBD2 (7 bases). The V gene's germline CDR1 is LGHNA and CDR2 YNFKEQ. Trimming left V 0 bases short and J 4 bases short, with 18 bases between. CDR3 length: 17 residues. CDR3 bases: TGTGCCAGCAGCCAAGAAGGGGGAGCGGGGACTTTAGAGACCCAGTACTTC. Amino acids: CASSQEGGAGTLETQYF.

The V gene is TRBV6-5, the J gene TRBJ1-6; 9 nucleotides line up with TRBD1. The CDR3 consists of 14 residues. The germline V gene has CDR1 MNHEY and CDR2 SVGAGI. J was trimmed by 11 bases and V by 6 bases; bases with no gene match: 8. The DNA of the CDR3 is TGTGCCAGCAGACTGGGACAGGGCATCGCACCCCTCCACTTT. Its protein product is CASRLGQGIAPLHF.

The chain links TRBV7-8 to TRBJ2-5; D ambiguous. Germline V CDR1 and CDR2: SGHVS, FQNEAQ. CDR3 length: 15 amino acids. V lost 5 bases and J lost 3, with 16 bases in between. The CDR3 coding sequence is TGTGCCAGCAGCCCCGCCTGGCGGTCGGAAGAGACCCAGTACTTC. Encoded protein: CASSPAWRSEETQYF.

The V gene is TRBV5-4, the J gene TRBJ2-2; TRBD1 is a possible D gene (6 bases). This CDR3 contains 15 residues. CDR1 is SGHNT, CDR2 YYREEE, per germline (reference sequence). The germline V and J ends were trimmed by 3 bases and 1 base, with 10 bases remaining between them. CDR3 DNA: TGTGCCAGCAGCTCACCGACAGGGAACACCGGGGAGCTGTTTTTT. Its translation: CASSSPTGNTGELFF.

This chain links TRBV10-1 with TRBJ2-3, with 9 bases identical to TRBD2. Germline CDR1 reads WNHNN; CDR2 reads SYGVQD (reference sequence). The CDR3 is 15 amino acids. V shed 4 bases, J shed 1 base, and the junction held 3 bases outside the gene matches. This CDR3 is CASSGERGGTDTQYF. The CDR3 bases are TGCGCCAGCAGTGGTGAGCGGGGGGGCACAGATACGCAGTATTTT.

CDR3 loop: CASSSLTGDYANTGELFF. CDR3 bases: TGTGCCAGCAGCTCTTTGACAGGAGACTACGCGAACACCGGGGAGCTGTTTTTT. The J gene is TRBJ2-2, the V gene TRBV11-3, with a possible D match to TRBD1 (6 bases). Looked up from germline, CDR1 is SGHNT and CDR2 is YENEEA. The CDR3 is 18 residues long. The V and J ends lost 4 bases and 0 bases respectively, with 18 bases between them.

The chain joins TRBV27 to TRBJ1-6, with TRBD1 matching 7 bases. V shed 3 bases and J 10 bases; nucleotides not matched to a gene: 9. Looked up from germline, CDR1 is MNHEY and CDR2 is SMNVEV (reference sequence). CDR3 size: 15 residues. The CDR3 reads CASSFSRGFGSPLHF. The CDR3, as DNA: TGTGCCAGCAGTTTCTCCAGGGGGTTTGGGTCACCCCTCCACTTT.

V is TRBV28 and J is TRBJ1-4; weak D call: TRBD1 (5 bases). This CDR3 has 14 amino acids. The germline V gene has CDR1 MDHEN and CDR2 SYDVKM. V was shortened by 5 bases and J by 5 bases, with 12 bases between the two germline ends. DNA of the CDR3: TGTGCCAGCAGTGACGCGCAGGGAAATGAAAAACTGTTTTTT. It specifies CASSDAQGNEKLFF.

This chain links TRBV7-8 with TRBJ2-7; 12 bases are a match to TRBD2. Germline V gene sequence: CDR1 SGHVS, CDR2 FQNEAQ. CDR3 length equals 16 residues. Trimming took 4 bases from V and 7 from J; bases not matched to a gene: 11. This CDR3 is CASSSNIIGLAGEQYF. The CDR3 bases are TGTGCCAGCAGCTCCAATATAATCGGACTAGCGGGAGAGCAGTACTTC.

The gene calls are TRBV6-6 and TRBJ2-7; tentative D call: TRBD2 (5 bases). Trimming removed 9 bases from V and 6 bases from J, with 18 bases in between. Germline V gene lookup returns CDR1 MNHNY and CDR2 SVGAGI (reference sequence). The length of the CDR3 is 13 residues. The CDR3 sequence: CASSRDYRSEQYF. The CDR3 DNA is TGTGCCAGTTCCCGGGATTATAGATCCGAGCAGTACTTC.

The chain joins TRBV6-1 to TRBJ2-7; 8 nucleotides agree with TRBD2. The germline gives CDR1 MNHNS, CDR2 SASEGT. This CDR3 spans 14 amino acids. V was clipped by 7 bases and J by 3 bases; unmatched bases: 8. The CDR3 DNA reads as TGTGCCAGCACCTCCGGGAGGGGTGACTACGAGCAGTACTTC. It encodes CASTSGRGDYEQYF.

The V and J genes are TRBV4-1 and TRBJ2-3; weak D call: TRBD2 (6 bases). V shed 3 bases and J shed 1 base, with 11 bases lying between them. Germline V lookup: CDR1 MGHRA, CDR2 YSYEKL. The CDR3 is 15 amino acids. The CDR3 DNA sequence: TGCGCCAGCAGCCACTCGGGGGACGGCACAGATACGCAGTATTTT. Its translation: CASSHSGDGTDTQYF.

This clone was detected only a few times. The chain is built from TRBV28 and TRBJ1-3, with D unclear. V lost 8 bases and J 4 bases, leaving 9 bases between the germline ends. The CDR3 totals 12 residues. Germline CDR1 reads MDHEN; CDR2 reads SYDVKM. CDR3 bases: TGTGCCAGCCGTTCGGGGGGAAACACCATATATTTT. This gives the protein CASRSGGNTIYF. The whole variable domain, remainder taken from reference TRBV28 and TRBJ1-3, is DVKVTQSSRYLVKRTGEKVFLECVQDMDHENMFWYRQDPGLGLRLIYFSYDVKMKEKGDIPEGYSVSREKKERFSLILESASTNQTSMYLCASRSGGNTIYFGEGSWLTVV.

This rearrangement joins TRBV5-1 to TRBJ1-1; 8 nucleotides line up with TRBD1. V lost 3 bases, J lost 1 base, and 5 bases stayed unmatched. The germline CDR1 and CDR2 sequences are SGHRS and YFSETQ. The CDR3 runs 15 residues. The CDR3 DNA reads TGCGCCAGCAGCTCCGGGACAGGTTCGAACACTGAAGCTTTCTTT. The encoded protein is CASSSGTGSNTEAFF.

The chain couples TRBV6-5 to TRBJ2-7; perhaps TRBD2 as D (7 bases). Trimming shortened V by 0 bases and J by 0 bases, and 12 bases separated the two germline ends. This CDR3 spans 16 amino acids. CDR1 MNHEY and CDR2 SVGAGI come from the germline V gene. The CDR3 nucleotides are TGTGCCAGCAGTTACTCGAAGGGGGGGAGCTCCTACGAGCAGTACTTC. Translating it yields CASSYSKGGSSYEQYF.

The chain carries TRBV6-1 and TRBJ2-7; D possibly corresponds to TRBD2 (5 bases). Trimming took off 7 bases at V and 3 bases at J, with 16 bases between the two ends. CDR3 length equals 14 residues. Germline CDR1 reads MNHNS; CDR2 reads SASEGT. CDR3 nucleotides: TGTGCCAGCACCCCGGGATCCAGAAACTACGAGCAGTACTTC. Amino acids: CASTPGSRNYEQYF.